Listed here are 20 T cell receptor beta chains from one sample, sequenced in a study of blood T cell repertoires in COVID-19. Profiled with immunoSEQ multiplex PCR; TCRdb holds only in-frame clones, not every one. The table lists about 250,000 clones, around 90% of them singletons. The sample comprised peripheral blood. These receptors were obtained from a woman aged 55-69 years with COVID-19, enrolled during active disease.

CDR3 region: CASSVRDRVTGANVLTF. In DNA form, the CDR3 reads TGCGCCAGCAGCGTGCGGGACAGGGTAACTGGGGCCAACGTCCTGACTTTC. The chain has TRBV5-1 and TRBJ2-6; 9 nucleotides line up with TRBD1. CDR1 and CDR2 from the germline V gene are SGHRS and YFSETQ. V shed 4 bases and J 2 bases; nucleotides not matched to a gene: 7. The CDR3 totals 17 residues.

The chain recombines TRBV24-1 with TRBJ1-2; D remains unclear. Trimming took off 2 bases at V and 7 bases at J, with 10 bases between the two ends. The CDR3 runs 13 residues. CDR1 KGHDR and CDR2 SFDVKD come from the germline V gene. CDR3: CATSDSSGGGYTF. The CDR3 nucleotides are TGTGCCACCAGTGATTCGTCAGGAGGTGGCTACACCTTC.

The gene calls are TRBV7-9 and TRBJ1-2; 12 positions agree with TRBD1. Germline trimming cut 7 bases from V and 4 bases from J; bases unmatched to any gene: 16. The CDR3 is 18 amino acids. Germline V gives CDR1 SEHNR, CDR2 FQNEAQ (reference sequence). The CDR3 DNA is TGTGCCAGCACCCTGACCCCGGGACAGGGGGCGCAGGGCTATGGCTACACCTTC. Amino acids: CASTLTPGQGAQGYGYTF.

This chain links TRBV5-1 with TRBJ2-1, with a weak D call TRBD2 (5 bases). Trimming removed 0 bases from V and 7 bases from J, with 5 bases in between. Germline loops: CDR1 SGHRS, CDR2 YFSETQ. The CDR3 is 12 residues long. Here the CDR3 reads CASSLGENEQFF. In DNA, the CDR3 is TGCGCCAGCAGCTTGGGGGAGAATGAGCAGTTCTTC.

The chain joins TRBV19 to TRBJ1-3, with a weak D call TRBD1 (5 bases). The germline CDR1 and CDR2 sequences are LNHDA and SQIVND (reference sequence). The CDR3 length is 14 residues. V dropped 3 bases and J dropped 1 base, with 7 bases sitting between them. In DNA form, the CDR3 reads TGTGCCAGTAGTATCGGGGGGTCTGGAAACACCATATATTTT. Translated: CASSIGGSGNTIYF.

The chain is built from TRBV5-4 and TRBJ1-3; no firm D call. CDR1 and CDR2 from the germline V gene are SGHNT and YYREEE (reference sequence). This CDR3 region has 16 residues. V was cut by 0 bases and J by 0 bases, with 10 bases left in between. CDR3 residues: CASSLGTSISGNTIYF. CDR3 bases: TGTGCCAGCAGCTTGGGAACATCGATCTCTGGAAACACCATATATTTT. Looking up the rest from reference TRBV5-4 and TRBJ1-3 gives the full variable domain: ETGVTQSPTHLIKTRGQQVTLRCSSQSGHNTVSWYQQALGQGPQFIFQYYREEENGRGNFPPRFSGLQFPNYSSELNVNALELDDSALYLCASSLGTSISGNTIYFGEGSWLTVV.

The chain joins TRBV3-1 (or the pseudogene TRBV3-2) to TRBJ2-4, with TRBD1 as a possible D gene (5 bases). Looked up from germline, CDR1 is LGHDT and CDR2 is YNNKEL (reference sequence). This CDR3 is 17 amino acids long. V lost 2 bases and J lost 1, with 15 bases in between. The CDR3 region has the DNA TGTGCCAGCAGCCAATACGGAAGCCCAGGGGCCAAAAACATTCAGTACTTC. As protein: CASSQYGSPGAKNIQYF.

The chain recombines TRBV18 with TRBJ2-5, with 9 bases identical to TRBD1. Germline CDR1 and CDR2: KGHSH and LQKENI. Trimming removed 6 bases from V and 0 bases from J; junction bases left unmatched: 8. This CDR3 comprises 16 residues. The CDR3 sequence: CASSPGQGNYQETQYF. The CDR3 DNA sequence: TGTGCCAGCTCCCCTGGACAGGGGAACTACCAAGAGACCCAGTACTTC.

This chain joins TRBV5-1 and TRBJ2-3, with a tentative D call TRBD2 (5 bases). Trimming left V 5 bases short and J 3 bases short, with 16 bases between. The CDR3 runs 15 residues. Germline CDR1 and CDR2: SGHRS and YFSETQ. The CDR3 DNA follows: TGCGCCAGCAGGTCCGGAGGAGGAGTAACAGATACGCAGTATTTT. It yields the protein CASRSGGGVTDTQYF.

The chain employs TRBV7-2 and TRBJ1-5; 9 nucleotides match TRBD1. Per germline, CDR1 SGHTA and CDR2 FQGNSA. This CDR3 has 15 residues. The trim removed 4 bases at V and 4 bases at J, leaving 5 bases unmatched. CDR3 in DNA: TGTGCCAGCAGCTCTCAAGGACAGGGGAATCAGCCCCAGCATTTT. Translation gives CASSSQGQGNQPQHF.

The CDR3 loop reads CASSLTPAGQGGYTF. The CDR3, as DNA: TGTGCCAGCAGCTTAACGCCAGCGGGTCAAGGAGGCTACACCTTC. The chain employs TRBV7-3 and TRBJ1-2; D gene ambiguous. CDR1 is SGHTA and CDR2 is FQGTGA in the germline V gene. The CDR3 covers 15 residues. Between the trimmed V and J ends, which lost 0 bases and 8 bases, there was a span of 16 bases.

The chain uses TRBV5-1 and TRBJ2-5; D is possibly TRBD2 (5 bases). The CDR3 is 15 amino acids. V lost 2 bases and J 0 bases, leaving 11 bases between the germline ends. Germline V lookup: CDR1 SGHRS, CDR2 YFSETQ. CDR3 in DNA: TGCGCCAGCAGCTTCGGGGATTCTTACCAAGAGACCCAGTACTTC. Translating gives CASSFGDSYQETQYF.

This chain joins TRBV5-1 and TRBJ2-1, with D maybe TRBD1 (5 bases). Looked up from germline, CDR1 is SGHRS and CDR2 is YFSETQ. The CDR3 extends over 15 amino acids. The germline V and J ends were trimmed by 0 bases and 2 bases, with 9 bases remaining between them. CDR3 loop: CASSLETAAYNEQFF. CDR3 nucleotides: TGCGCCAGCAGCTTGGAGACAGCCGCCTACAATGAGCAGTTCTTC.

V and J are TRBV10-3 and TRBJ1-2, with 8 nucleotides matching TRBD1. The CDR3 extends over 14 amino acids. Looked up from germline, CDR1 is ENHRY and CDR2 is SYGVKD. V lost 0 bases, J lost 4 bases, and 1 base stayed unmatched. CDR3: CAISESTGAYGYTF. CDR3 bases: TGTGCCATCAGTGAGTCGACAGGGGCCTATGGCTACACCTTC.

The chain is built from TRBV20-1 and TRBJ2-1; 7 bases fit TRBD2. There are 11 residues in the CDR3. Trimming took 6 bases from V and 9 from J; bases not matched to a gene: 5. CDR1 and CDR2 from the germline V gene are DFQATT and SNEGSKA (reference sequence). The CDR3 nucleotides are TGCAGTGCCGGGGGAGGGACTGAGCAGTTCTTC. Translating it yields CSAGGGTEQFF.

CDR3 amino acids: CAWVPDRDYEQYF. CDR3 in DNA: TGTGCCTGGGTGCCGGACAGGGACTACGAGCAGTACTTC. This chain joins TRBV30 and TRBJ2-7; 8 nucleotides align to TRBD1. Germline V lookup: CDR1 GTSNPN, CDR2 SVGIG (reference sequence). This CDR3 has 13 residues. V was pared by 5 bases and J by 3 bases, with 6 bases of the junction left unmatched.

The J gene is TRBJ1-4, the V gene TRBV4-2, with 7 nucleotides matching TRBD1. Germline V CDR1 and CDR2: LGHNA, YNFKEQ. The CDR3 has 18 amino acids. V trimming: 0 bases; J trimming: 6 bases; junction bases outside the gene matches: 13. CDR3 DNA: TGTGCCAGCAGCCAAGACATGGGGCTAGGTACAGGGGATGAAAAACTGTTTTTT. Its translation: CASSQDMGLGTGDEKLFF.

The chain recombines TRBV18 with TRBJ1-5, with D perhaps matching TRBD1 (5 bases). The CDR3 sequence is 15 residues long. The V gene lost 0 bases and the J gene lost 7 bases, with 13 bases spanning the gap. The germline gives CDR1 KGHSH, CDR2 LQKENI. Here the CDR3 reads CASSPPEGRGQPQHF. Here the CDR3 DNA reads TGTGCCAGCTCACCACCGGAGGGAAGGGGACAGCCCCAGCATTTT.

The J gene is TRBJ2-5, the V gene TRBV6-5; possibly TRBD2 for D (6 bases). The CDR3 totals 14 residues. V dropped 6 bases and J dropped 0 bases, with 11 bases sitting between them. Germline CDR1 is MNHEY and CDR2 is SVGAGI. CDR3: CASSRGTDQETQYF. Here the CDR3 DNA reads TGTGCCAGCAGCCGCGGGACGGACCAAGAGACCCAGTACTTC.

The chain is built from TRBV6-2 or TRBV6-3 and TRBJ1-2; 8 bases line up with TRBD1. Trimming cost V 6 bases and J 8 bases; bases outside gene matches: 14. Germline assignment: CDR1 MNHEY and CDR2 SVGEGT. This CDR3 comprises 15 residues. The CDR3 is CASSLLRTGHGGYTF. In DNA form, the CDR3 reads TGTGCCAGCAGCCTTCTAAGGACAGGGCATGGAGGCTACACCTTC.